This T cell receptor (beta chain) was recorded in a study of blood T cells in healthy people across ages. Study-level results: The CMV status of each donor remained undetermined, and this could have confounded shifts in expanded clonotypes. Age showed a roughly linear inverse relationship with TCR beta diversity per million T cells. Long-lived and aged donors differed, with more naive CD4+ cells and higher diversity in the long-lived.

Samples each had at least 6 micrograms of total RNA extracted. This clonotype was observed a handful of times. Its specificity is not known. Using a J-beta primer mix together with a sample-barcoded 5' primer, a second PCR was run for about 6 to 12 cycles. TCRdb fed the 5' RACE reads into MiXCR, producing one record per CDR3 protein. The sample has some 290,000 distinct CDR3 sequences; 25% to 30% are singletons. The V and J ends lost 4 bases and 0 bases respectively, with 21 bases between them. This CDR3 contains 18 residues. Germline V gives CDR1 SGHTA, CDR2 FQGTGA. The gene calls are TRBV7-3 and TRBJ2-5, with no clear D. The sequencing sample was made of blood. The TCR comes from a woman aged 70-85 years in good health. CDR3 bases: TGTGCCAGCAGCTCGGTAGTTGACGGAGTGAGGTACCAAGAGACCCAGTACTTC. Amino acids: CASSSVVDGVRYQETQYF.